A selection of T cell receptor beta chains follows, all from one sample in a study of blood T cells in healthy people across ages. Using its own MiXCR run on the 5' RACE reads, TCRdb lists one record per CDR3 protein. The table has around 2 million distinct CDR3 sequences, around 40% seen once. The sample comprised blood. The source is a human donor in good health. Each CDR3 is given with its conserved first and last residue. The D gene is left open where the match is weak. Clone size appears in some rows only: once, few, many, or a class for an expanded clone.

clone_size,cdr3_length,d_call,v_call,j_call,cdr3_aa,cdr3_nt
few,12,-,TRBV18,TRBJ2-5,CASSPPVETQYF,TGTGCCAGCTCACCACCGGTGGAGACCCAGTACTTC
-,13,-,TRBV13,TRBJ2-2,CASSTQGYRELFF,TGTGCCAGCAGCACCCAGGGTTACCGGGAGCTGTTTTTT
few,13,-,TRBV28,TRBJ1-2,CASRQIQGYGYTF,TGTGCCAGCAGACAAATACAGGGTTACGGCTACACCTTC
-,11,-,TRBV6-1,TRBJ2-3,CASSDSNTQYF,TGTGCCAGCAGTGACAGTAATACGCAGTATTTT
-,15,-,TRBV7-2,TRBJ1-1,CAGSLLNSMNTEAFF,TGTGCCGGCAGCTTATTAAACAGCATGAACACTGAAGCTTTCTTT
-,13,TRBD1,TRBV12-3/TRBV12-4,TRBJ2-1,CASRTGWYNEQFF,TGTGCCAGCAGGACAGGGTGGTACAATGAGCAGTTCTTC
-,13,-,TRBV5-1,TRBJ2-1,CASSLNGHNEQFF,TGCGCCAGCAGCTTGAATGGTCACAATGAGCAGTTCTTC
-,13,-,TRBV7-2,TRBJ1-5,CASSKEEGQPQHF,TGTGCCAGCAGCAAGGAAGAAGGTCAGCCCCAGCATTTT
-,14,-,TRBV29-1,TRBJ2-5,CRVERPLAQETQYF,TGCAGGGTTGAGAGACCCTTGGCCCAAGAGACCCAGTACTTC
-,15,-,TRBV29-1,TRBJ1-4,CSVPTEGSLNEKLFF,TGCAGCGTTCCAACAGAGGGATCCCTTAATGAAAAACTGTTTTTT
-,15,-,TRBV4-3,TRBJ1-2,CASSQDLSGWDGYTF,TGCGCCAGCAGCCAAGATCTGTCGGGTTGGGATGGCTACACCTTC
few,17,TRBD2,TRBV7-2,TRBJ2-3,CASSSRPSGGTTDTQYF,TGTGCCAGCAGCTCGCGTCCTAGCGGGGGGACCACAGATACGCAGTATTTT
-,14,-,TRBV20-1,TRBJ1-2,CSAVGLAGGNGYTF,TGCAGTGCCGTCGGACTAGCGGGGGGGAATGGCTACACCTTC
-,16,TRBD2,TRBV5-1,TRBJ2-5,CASSVSSGGAGKTQYF,TGCGCCAGCAGCGTATCTAGCGGGGGGGCTGGAAAGACCCAGTACTTC
-,15,TRBD2,TRBV15,TRBJ2-5,CATSRGSGGQETQYF,TGTGCCACCAGCAGAGGTAGCGGGGGGCAAGAGACCCAGTACTTC
few,15,-,TRBV9,TRBJ2-5,CASSVSPNLYGTQYF,TGTGCCAGCAGCGTATCCCCCAATCTTTATGGGACCCAGTACTTC
-,16,TRBD2,TRBV6-2/TRBV6-3,TRBJ2-3,CASSFASGAGTDTQYF,TGTGCCAGCAGTTTTGCTAGCGGGGCTGGTACAGATACGCAGTATTTT
-,13,-,TRBV12-3/TRBV12-4,TRBJ1-2,CASSSPGQWRDTF,TGTGCCAGCAGTTCGCCGGGACAATGGAGAGACACCTTC